This TCR beta chain appears in the sequencing data of a study of identical twins. Study-level results: Memory repertoires showed no such pattern, whereas abundant cord blood beta clonotypes carried fewer insertions. Models underestimated out-of-frame TCR alpha sharing in monozygotic twins.

TCRdb reprocessed the 5' RACE reads with MiXCR, giving one entry per CDR3 protein. The table has about 920,000 distinct CDR3 sequences, about 12% seen once; the top ten hold 1.5% to 2%. Trimming shortened V by 10 bases and J by 5 bases, and 11 bases separated the two germline ends. The germline gives CDR1 WSHSY, CDR2 SAAADI. There are 11 residues in the CDR3. This clonotype was picked up a small number of times. Its antigen is not known. The same data also went into a second study, on yellow fever vaccine responses in identical twins.

Sequences were obtained from PBMCs. The rearrangement uses TRBV10-2 and TRBJ2-5, with no clear D. The TCR was taken from a woman aged 18-35 years in good health. CDR3 in DNA: TGCGCCACCAGGACCGTGGAGACCCAGTACTTC. Its translation: CATRTVETQYF.